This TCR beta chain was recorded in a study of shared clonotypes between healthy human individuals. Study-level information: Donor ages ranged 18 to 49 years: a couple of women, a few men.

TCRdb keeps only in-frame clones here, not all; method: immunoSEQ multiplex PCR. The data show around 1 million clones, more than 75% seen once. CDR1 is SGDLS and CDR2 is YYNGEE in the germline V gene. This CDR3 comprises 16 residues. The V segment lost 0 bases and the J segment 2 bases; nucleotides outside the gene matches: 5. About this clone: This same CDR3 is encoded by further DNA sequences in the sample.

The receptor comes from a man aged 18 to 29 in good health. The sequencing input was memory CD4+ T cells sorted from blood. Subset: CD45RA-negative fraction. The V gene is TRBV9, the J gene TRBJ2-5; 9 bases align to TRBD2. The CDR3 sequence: CASSVGLAGAQETQYF. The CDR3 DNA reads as TGTGCCAGCAGCGTAGGTTTAGCGGGGGCACAAGAGACCCAGTACTTC.